The clone carrying this T cell receptor beta chain was counted ten times or more. The target antigen is unknown. The read comes to an end 3 residues before the CDR3 does, leaving the germline J gene to fill in the end. The CDR3 loop spans 14 amino acids. Germline values: CDR1 DFQATT, CDR2 SNEGSKA (reference sequence). The V segment lost 5 bases and the J segment 6 bases; nucleotides outside the gene matches: 8. Each donor provided roughly 5 to 8 ml of heparinized whole blood. The table came from immunoSEQ multiplex PCR; TCRdb's copy has only in-frame clones and leaves some out. The record shows some 60,000 clones for this sample, with no singletons present. The data were taken from a study of T cell clonality in common variable immunodeficiency. Study-level results: Patient heterogeneity in the CVID cohort limited correlations between repertoire features and clinical complications. CVID subjects shared fewer TCRbeta clones than healthy controls did.

The chain links TRBV20-1 to TRBJ2-1; TRBD2 matches 9 bases. Sequences were obtained from peripheral blood mononuclear cells. The TCR sequence derives from a person aged 18-70 years in good health. CDR3 sequence reads: CSALLAGVGNEQFF. The sequenced part of the CDR3 DNA is TGCAGTGCTCTTTTAGCGGGAGTAGGCAATGAG.